This T cell receptor beta chain emerged from a study of blood T cell repertoires in COVID-19. Across the study: The United States, Italy and Spain were the sources of the acute and convalescent COVID-19 samples. PBMCs, B-cell-depleted T cells, or T cells provided the cDNA or gDNA that made up the material.

The CDR3 length is 14 residues. V was clipped by 4 bases and J by 7 bases, with 14 bases between them. Germline V gene sequence: CDR1 SQVTM, CDR2 ANQGSEA. The authors' processing: Amplified reference gene primers provided the basis for estimating nucleated cell counts. TCRdb keeps only in-frame clones here, not all; method: immunoSEQ multiplex PCR. V, J and clone size reflect that table, while D and trimming were determined from the DNA. The sample contains 200,000 to 300,000 clones, around 84% of which appear only once. The sequencing sample was made of peripheral blood. The chain is built from TRBV29-1 and TRBJ1-6; D might be TRBD1 (5 bases). This sequence originates from a man aged 55 to 70 with acute or convalescent COVID-19. The CDR3 region has the DNA TGCAGCGTTGCCGGGGGAGATGGGAATTCACCCCTCCACTTT. Residues: CSVAGGDGNSPLHF.